Here is one T cell receptor (beta chain) with its context. What it binds is unknown. This specimen comes from a study of T cells in Graves' hyperthyroidism and ophthalmopathy. Findings of the study overall: The blood repertoire included most of the expanded thyroid clonotypes above 0.001.

Template material for amplifying TCR beta CDR3 regions consisted of RNA transcripts. Using the HTBI primer set, a first-round RT-PCR was run on the TCR CDR3. Each CDR3 protein is one row after TCRdb ran MiXCR on the multiplex PCR reads. This repertoire shows some 560,000 distinct CDR3 sequences, 15% to 19% found once; its top ten account for roughly 7.3%. Material: blood. The TCR comes from a woman aged 25 to 39 with Graves' hyperthyroidism.

The CDR3 here is CASSSGQAAGNTIYF. The CDR3 DNA is TGCGCCAGCAGCTCCGGACAGGCCGCTGGAAACACCATATATTTT. The chain is built from TRBV5-1 and TRBJ1-3; 7 bases are a match to TRBD1. Germline CDR1 reads SGHRS; CDR2 reads YFSETQ. The length of the CDR3 is 15 residues. The V and J ends lost 3 bases and 2 bases, in that order; junction bases with no gene match: 5.